This T cell receptor beta chain emerged from a study of Ad26.COV2.S vaccination and SARS-CoV-2 variants. As for the study in general: Donor participated within the Ad26.COV2.S arm of the COV1001 trial.

Sequenced by immunoSEQ multiplex PCR; TCRdb stores in-frame clones only, minus some. The sample lists around 300,000 clones, around 90% occurring once. Treatment of the sample: 15 to 20 received Ad26.COV2.S at low or high dose, single or two shots; 5 received placebo; per-sample allocation not given. Day 63 after the first injection of vaccine or placebo was the sampling time. Participants' vaccine, an Ad26 vector, delivered Wuhan-strain SARS-CoV-2 spike. The material was peripheral blood, obtained in a trial of Ad26.COV2.S vaccine versus placebo. This clonotype was obtained from a person between 18 and 65 years old who received the Ad26.COV2.S COVID-19 vaccine or a placebo.

The CDR3 loop reads CASSQGLEFADTQYF. DNA for the CDR3: TGCGCCAGCAGCCAAGGTCTTGAGTTCGCCGATACGCAGTATTTT. V is TRBV4-3 and J is TRBJ2-3, with D uncertain. Trimming cost V 1 base and J 6 bases, with 14 bases left between them. The CDR3 runs to 15 residues. Looked up from germline, CDR1 is LGHNA and CDR2 is YSLEER.